One sample yielded the 9 T cell receptor beta chains listed below, sequenced in a study of a mutant IDH1 vaccine in newly diagnosed glioma. The time point denotes: week 5, during vaccination. Vaccine doses each comprised 300 ug of mutant IDH1 20-mer peptide, with topical imiquimod. Clones were sequenced by immunoSEQ multiplex PCR, and TCRdb holds only the in-frame ones, with some missing. The data contain 45,000 to 60,000 clones, roughly 78% of them seen just once; the ten biggest clones take up 5.2%. Their cognate antigens are unknown. The sequenced sample was PBMCs, obtained from a glioma patient whose treatment included an IDH1 peptide vaccine. These receptors originate from a man between 45 and 60 years old with glioma.

The rearrangement links TRBV2 to TRBJ1-5, with a possible D match to TRBD1 (5 bases). CDR1 and CDR2 (germline): SNHLY, FYNNEI. Trimming took off 9 bases at V and 3 bases at J, with 12 bases between the two ends. The length of the CDR3 is 13 residues. The CDR3 loop reads CASKGQDNQPQHF. DNA for the CDR3: TGTGCCAGTAAGGGGCAGGACAATCAGCCCCAGCATTTT.

The rearrangement joins TRBV6-1 to TRBJ1-4; 7 bases are a match to TRBD1. V dropped 0 bases and J dropped 8; count of bases not matched to a gene: 9. The CDR3 extends over 16 amino acids. Germline V gene data show CDR1 as MNHNS and CDR2 as SASEGT. The CDR3: CASSEAPRGPDEKLFF. The CDR3 DNA sequence: TGTGCCAGCAGTGAAGCCCCTAGGGGGCCAGACGAAAAACTGTTTTTT.

J is TRBJ1-6 and V is TRBV6-5, with a tentative D call TRBD1 (6 bases). V gave up 5 bases and J gave up 7 bases, with 9 bases separating them. Germline assignment: CDR1 MNHEY and CDR2 SVGAGI. The CDR3 extends over 13 amino acids. The DNA for the CDR3 is TGTGCCAGCAGTACCCAGGGGAATTCACCCCTCCACTTT. It is translated as CASSTQGNSPLHF.

The CDR3 DNA sequence: TGTGCCAGCAGCCGGGACAGCCTCGGGTCCGGGGAGCTGTTTTTT. Translating it yields CASSRDSLGSGELFF. This chain connects TRBV6-1 to TRBJ2-2; TRBD1 agrees at 7 bases. V shed 6 bases, J shed 6 bases, and the junction held 10 bases outside the gene matches. This CDR3 is built from 15 residues. Germline CDR1 is MNHNS and CDR2 is SASEGT.

The J gene is TRBJ1-5, the V gene TRBV7-2; 7 bases agree with TRBD1. V lost 1 base, J lost 6 bases, and 6 bases stayed unmatched. In germline, CDR1 is SGHTA, CDR2 FQGNSA. CDR3 length equals 15 residues. The CDR3 region is CASSLDRQGFQPQHF. CDR3 in DNA: TGTGCCAGCAGCTTAGATAGACAGGGATTTCAGCCCCAGCATTTT.

The table lists this clone with a count of one. The gene calls are TRBV18 and TRBJ1-1; TRBD1 matches 10 bases. This CDR3 region has 15 residues. V was clipped by 3 bases and J by 3 bases; unmatched bases: 4. The germline gives CDR1 KGHSH, CDR2 LQKENI. CDR3 protein: CASSPWTGGDTEAFF. CDR3 coding DNA: TGTGCCAGCTCACCCTGGACAGGGGGGGACACTGAAGCTTTCTTT.

The chain uses TRBV14 and TRBJ2-1, with 8 positions matching TRBD1. CDR1 SGHDN and CDR2 FVKESK come from the germline V gene. The CDR3 runs to 12 residues. With V trimmed by 5 bases and J by 12 bases, 6 bases remained unmatched. The DNA for the CDR3 is TGTGCCAGCAGCTTGGACAGGGAGGTGCAGTTCTTC. Its protein is CASSLDREVQFF. Complete variable domain (other parts from reference TRBV14 and TRBJ2-1): EAGVTQFPSHSVIEKGQTVTLRCDPISGHDNLYWYRRVMGKEIKFLLHFVKESKQDESGMPNNRFLAERTGGTYSTLKVQPAELEDSGVYFCASSLDREVQFFGPGTRLTVL.

The chain uses TRBV19 and TRBJ2-1; D might be TRBD1 or TRBD2, each matching 6 bases. CDR1 is LNHDA and CDR2 is SQIVND in the germline V gene (reference sequence). CDR3 length: 16 amino acids. Trimming cost V 2 bases and J 5 bases, with 16 bases left between them. The CDR3 here is CASSILRGVGNNEQFF. In DNA form, the CDR3 reads TGTGCCAGTAGTATATTGAGGGGGGTAGGGAACAATGAGCAGTTCTTC.

The chain carries TRBV4-3 and TRBJ2-7; 8 positions match TRBD1. After removal of 0 bases from V and 4 bases from J, the junction contained 5 bases not matched to a gene. Germline CDR1 is LGHNA and CDR2 is YSLEER. This CDR3 is built from 15 residues. CDR3 sequence reads: CASSQEYRGSYEQYF. DNA of the CDR3: TGCGCCAGCAGCCAAGAGTACAGGGGGTCGTACGAGCAGTACTTC.